This TCR beta chain emerged from a study of a mutant IDH1 vaccine in newly diagnosed glioma. Study-wide context: Patients' prior therapy spanned radiotherapy, temozolomide, or both; most underwent both.

The junction had 6 bases not matched to a gene; V was cut back by 3 bases and J by 4 bases. CDR3 length: 16 amino acids. Looked up from germline, CDR1 is SGHNT and CDR2 is YYREEE (reference sequence). Time point defined: baseline, week 1 (first vaccination visit). Treatment: pre-vaccination baseline after standard-of-care therapy. Donors had new WHO grade 3 or 4 IDH1-mutant, ATRX-lost astrocytomas. Libraries were prepared by immunoSEQ multiplex PCR; TCRdb keeps only in-frame clonotypes and omits some of them. The sample has 85,000 to 100,000 clones; about 82% are singletons. Sequences were derived from PBMCs, sampled from a glioma patient treated with radiotherapy, temozolomide or both. The chain joins TRBV5-4 to TRBJ2-2; 10 nucleotides align to TRBD2. The sequence derives from a man in his forties or fifties with glioma. CDR3 in amino acids: CASSSISGGGTGELFF. The CDR3 nucleotides are TGTGCCAGCAGCTCTATCAGCGGGGGGGGCACCGGGGAGCTGTTTTTT. The full variable domain, rest sourced from reference TRBV5-4 and TRBJ2-2, is ETGVTQSPTHLIKTRGQQVTLRCSSQSGHNTVSWYQQALGQGPQFIFQYYREEENGRGNFPPRFSGLQFPNYSSELNVNALELDDSALYLCASSSISGGGTGELFFGEGSRLTVL.